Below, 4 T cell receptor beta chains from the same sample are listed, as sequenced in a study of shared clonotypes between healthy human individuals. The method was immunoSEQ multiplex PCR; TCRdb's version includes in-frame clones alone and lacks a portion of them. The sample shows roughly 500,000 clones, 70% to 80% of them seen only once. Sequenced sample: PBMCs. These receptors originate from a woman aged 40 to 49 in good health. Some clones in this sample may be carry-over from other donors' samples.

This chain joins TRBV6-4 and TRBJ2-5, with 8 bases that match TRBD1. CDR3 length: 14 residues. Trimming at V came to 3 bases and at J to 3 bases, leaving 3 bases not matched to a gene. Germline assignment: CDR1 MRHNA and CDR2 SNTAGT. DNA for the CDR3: TGTGCCAGCAGTGAATTGGGACAGGAAGAGACCCAGTACTTC. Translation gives CASSELGQEETQYF.

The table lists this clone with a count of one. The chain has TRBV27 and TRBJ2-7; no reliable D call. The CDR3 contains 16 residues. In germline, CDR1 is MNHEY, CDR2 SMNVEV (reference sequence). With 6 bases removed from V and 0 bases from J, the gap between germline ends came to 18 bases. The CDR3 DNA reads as TGTGCCAGCAGCTCCTCCTACAACACGATCTCCTACGAGCAGTACTTC. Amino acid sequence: CASSSSYNTISYEQYF.

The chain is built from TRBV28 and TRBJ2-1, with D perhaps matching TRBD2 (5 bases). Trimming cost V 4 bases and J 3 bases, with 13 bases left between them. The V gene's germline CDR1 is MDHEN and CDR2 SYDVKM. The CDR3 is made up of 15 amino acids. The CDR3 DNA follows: TGTGCCAGCAGTTCGGGCGGGCCGCACTACAATGAGCAGTTCTTC. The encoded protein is CASSSGGPHYNEQFF.

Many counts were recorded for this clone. CDR3 loop: CASSEKEYNEQFF. The CDR3 DNA reads TGTGCCAGCAGTGAAAAAGAGTACAATGAGCAGTTCTTC. The V call is TRBV25-1, the J call TRBJ2-1; the D is unclear. The CDR3 runs to 13 residues. The V gene lost 2 bases and the J gene lost 4 bases, with 6 bases spanning the gap. Per germline, CDR1 MGHDK and CDR2 SYGVNS.